The 14 T cell receptor beta chains below all came from one sample that was sequenced in a study of identifying expanded T cells in peripheral blood. The repertoire was sequenced with immunoSEQ multiplex PCR; TCRdb's copy has only in-frame clones and lacks some. The sample carries over 85,000 clones, roughly 88% recorded once. Sequences were obtained from blood. All receptors come from a person aged 18 to 69 in good health.

The chain carries TRBV2 and TRBJ2-2; TRBD1 matches at 12 bases. The germline gives CDR1 SNHLY, CDR2 FYNNEI. The trim removed 7 bases at V and 4 bases at J, leaving 13 bases unmatched. CDR3 length: 18 residues. This chain's CDR3 is CASIKIGTGGYGTGELFF. The CDR3 nucleotides are TGTGCCAGCATTAAAATAGGGACAGGGGGCTATGGCACCGGGGAGCTGTTTTTT.

This clone was recorded only once. The rearrangement uses TRBV4-1 and TRBJ1-2; the D gene is possibly TRBD1 (5 bases). Germline V gene sequence: CDR1 MGHRA, CDR2 YSYEKL. The CDR3 runs to 11 residues. V was pared by 4 bases and J by 8 bases, with 8 bases between. CDR3 in DNA: TGCGCCAGCAGCCCACAGGCAGGCTACACCTTC. It translates to CASSPQAGYTF.

This clone was recorded a few times. The gene calls are TRBV7-7 and TRBJ1-5; D ambiguous. The V and J ends lost 5 bases and 8 bases respectively, with 13 bases between them. The CDR3 runs 13 residues. Per the germline V gene, CDR1 is SSHAT and CDR2 is FNYEAQ (reference sequence). CDR3 sequence reads: CASSPTGMEPQHF. CDR3 sequence (DNA): TGTGCCAGCAGCCCCACGGGTATGGAGCCCCAGCATTTT.

This chain links TRBV9 with TRBJ2-7; D is uncertain. V lost 0 bases and J 0 bases, leaving 7 bases between the germline ends. The CDR3 has 14 residues. Germline CDR1 SGDLS, CDR2 YYNGEE. The CDR3 sequence: CASSVEAVSYEQYF. The CDR3 bases are TGTGCCAGCAGCGTAGAGGCGGTCTCCTACGAGCAGTACTTC.

This clone showed up just a few times. The chain employs TRBV7-6 and TRBJ2-5; no reliable D call. The CDR3 runs 14 residues. The V gene lost 0 bases and the J gene lost 5 bases, with 10 bases spanning the gap. Germline V lookup: CDR1 SGHVS, CDR2 FNYEAQ. Here the CDR3 DNA reads TGTGCCAGCAGCTTAGCGCCCCACTTGGAGACCCAGTACTTC. The encoded protein is CASSLAPHLETQYF.

The V and J genes are TRBV9 and TRBJ1-2; 9 bases are a match to TRBD1. Germline CDR1 and CDR2: SGDLS and YYNGEE. The CDR3 contains 15 residues. The ends lost 3 bases at V and 5 bases at J; junction bases unmatched: 8. The CDR3 loop reads CASSASGQGFYGYTF. The CDR3 DNA reads as TGTGCCAGCAGCGCATCGGGACAGGGTTTTTATGGCTACACCTTC.

CDR3 residues: CASSQGTSAFYNEQFF. CDR3 nucleotide sequence: TGTGCCAGCAGCCAAGGTACTAGCGCTTTCTACAATGAGCAGTTCTTC. V gene TRBV14 combines with J gene TRBJ2-1, with 7 positions matching TRBD2. CDR1 is SGHDN and CDR2 is FVKESK in the germline V gene. The CDR3 is 16 residues long. V gave up 1 base and J gave up 3 bases; unmatched junction bases: 6.

This rearrangement joins TRBV28 to TRBJ1-2; D is unclear. Germline CDR1 MDHEN, CDR2 SYDVKM. CDR3 length equals 13 residues. V lost 1 base and J 4 bases, leaving 7 bases between the germline ends. The CDR3 DNA is TGTGCCAGCAGTTTATTTTCAGCCTATGGCTACACCTTC. This codes for CASSLFSAYGYTF.

This clone was observed once. The V and J genes are TRBV5-1 and TRBJ2-7; TRBD1 aligns across 7 bases. The V and J ends lost 3 bases and 3 bases, in that order; junction bases with no gene match: 3. Germline CDR1 is SGHRS and CDR2 is YFSETQ. There are 13 residues in the CDR3. In DNA form, the CDR3 reads TGCGCCAGCAGCTGGGGACAGCTCTACGAGCAGTACTTC. This gives the protein CASSWGQLYEQYF.

CDR3 amino acids: CASSQSTVQGIGEAFF. The CDR3 DNA is TGTGCCAGCAGCCAATCAACAGTACAGGGTATAGGTGAAGCTTTCTTT. The chain is built from TRBV5-4 and TRBJ1-1; possibly TRBD1 for D (6 bases). This CDR3 spans 16 amino acids. Germline V gives CDR1 SGHNT, CDR2 YYREEE (reference sequence). The V and J ends lost 4 bases and 7 bases respectively, with 23 bases between them.

This CDR3 is CASSLSPGQGIYEQFF. DNA of the CDR3: TGTGCCAGCAGCCTAAGCCCGGGACAGGGGATCTATGAGCAGTTCTTC. The rearrangement links TRBV11-2 to TRBJ2-1, with 10 positions matching TRBD1. The CDR3 contains 16 residues. Germline V gene data show CDR1 as SGHAT and CDR2 as FQNNGV. V lost 5 bases to trimming and J lost 8 bases; unmatched junction nucleotides: 12.

The chain joins TRBV6-1 to TRBJ1-2, with D uncertain. Between the trimmed V and J ends, which lost 0 bases and 6 bases, there was a span of 11 bases. The CDR3 extends over 14 amino acids. The V gene's germline CDR1 is MNHNS and CDR2 SASEGT. CDR3 DNA: TGTGCCAGCAGTGAAGCGCTTCAGTTCAATGGCTACACCTTC. It specifies CASSEALQFNGYTF.

The chain combines TRBV29-1 with TRBJ2-6; the D is unclear. Germline values: CDR1 SQVTM, CDR2 ANQGSEA. CDR3 length: 15 amino acids. V was shortened by 4 bases and J by 0 bases, with 10 bases between the two germline ends. This chain's CDR3 is CSVVSDSSGANVLTF. CDR3 nucleotides: TGCAGCGTTGTGTCAGATAGCTCTGGGGCCAACGTCCTGACTTTC.

The rearrangement joins TRBV5-6 to TRBJ2-1; maybe TRBD2 (6 bases). With 3 bases removed from V and 6 bases from J, the gap between germline ends came to 10 bases. This CDR3 contains 13 residues. In germline, CDR1 is SGHDT, CDR2 YYEEEE. The DNA of the CDR3 is TGTGCCAGCAGCTCTCAGCGGGCCAATGAGCAGTTCTTC. Translating it yields CASSSQRANEQFF.